This TCR beta chain was recovered during a study of Ad26.COV2.S vaccination and SARS-CoV-2 variants. V lost 5 bases to trimming and J lost 0 bases; unmatched junction nucleotides: 7. Germline V gene data show CDR1 as SEHNR and CDR2 as FQNEAQ (reference sequence). The CDR3 is 17 amino acids. Only in-frame clones appear in the TCRdb table, and some are missing; sequencing was by immunoSEQ multiplex PCR. In the table there are about 350,000 clones, 90% to 95% of which are singletons. This sequence originates from a human donor who had recovered from COVID-19. The sequences come from peripheral blood, collected after recovery from COVID-19. The J gene is TRBJ2-7, the V gene TRBV7-9, with TRBD2 matching over 13 bases. CDR3: CASSRTSGGSSSYEQYF. The CDR3 DNA is TGTGCCAGCAGCCGGACTAGCGGGGGATCTAGCTCCTACGAGCAGTACTTC.